The 8 T cell receptor beta chains presented below share a single source sample, sequenced in a study of OX40 agonist ivuxolimab in advanced cancers. TCRdb's copy holds only in-frame clones and misses some; the assay was immunoSEQ multiplex PCR. The data contain about 58,000 clones, roughly 83% of them singletons. This material consisted of CD4+ or CD8+ T cells sorted from blood, taken in a trial of the OX40 agonist ivuxolimab. The receptors stem from an adult with an advanced solid tumor such as melanoma, head and neck, liver or kidney cancer.

This clone appeared a single time. The V call is TRBV5-1, the J call TRBJ2-1, with TRBD2 matching over 15 bases. V lost 0 bases to trimming and J lost 8 bases; unmatched junction nucleotides: 9. From germline, CDR1 is SGHRS and CDR2 YFSETQ. The CDR3 sequence is 18 residues long. The CDR3: CASSLGGLAGGAYYEQFF. Written as DNA, the CDR3 is TGCGCCAGCAGCTTGGGGGGACTAGCGGGAGGTGCCTATTATGAGCAGTTCTTC.

The chain joins TRBV18 to TRBJ1-6; D is perhaps TRBD1 (6 bases). Germline assignment: CDR1 KGHSH and CDR2 LQKENI. This CDR3 is 15 amino acids long. Deletions cut 3 bases from V and 8 bases from J, with 14 bases between. CDR3 nucleotide sequence: TGTGCCAGCTCACCCGCGACAGGTCAACATTCACCCCTCCACTTT. It is translated as CASSPATGQHSPLHF.

This rearrangement joins TRBV18 to TRBJ2-7, with D perhaps being TRBD1 or TRBD2 (5 bases each). The V gene lost 2 bases and the J gene lost 4 bases, with 15 bases spanning the gap. The CDR3 sequence is 15 residues long. Germline V gene data show CDR1 as KGHSH and CDR2 as LQKENI. CDR3 nucleotide sequence: TGTGCCAGCTCACCAAGGGAACATGAGGGGTACGAGCAGTACTTC. Its translation: CASSPREHEGYEQYF.

The CDR3 DNA sequence: TGTGCCAGCAGTTCGTGGGCGGGGGCGGAAACTGAAGCTTTCTTT. This translates into CASSSWAGAETEAFF. The V gene is TRBV6-5, the J gene TRBJ1-1; possible D gene TRBD1, 6 bases. Germline V gene lookup returns CDR1 MNHEY and CDR2 SVGAGI. CDR3 size: 15 residues. The V gene lost 4 bases and the J gene lost 5 bases, with 17 bases spanning the gap.

The chain joins TRBV7-2 to TRBJ2-1; TRBD2 matches at 9 bases. CDR1 and CDR2 from the germline V gene are SGHTA and FQGNSA. This CDR3 comprises 13 residues. Losses at the gene ends were 5 bases for V and 9 bases for J; bases not matched to a gene: 5. CDR3: CASSQNSGSEQFF. The CDR3 DNA reads TGTGCCAGCAGCCAAAATAGCGGGAGTGAGCAGTTCTTC. Filled out from reference TRBV7-2 and TRBJ2-1, the complete variable domain reads GAGVSQSPSNKVTEKGKDVELRCDPISGHTALYWYRQSLGQGLEFLIYFQGNSAPDKSGLPSDRFSAERTGGSVSTLTIQRTQQEDSAVYLCASSQNSGSEQFFGPGTRLTVL.

The CDR3 nucleotides read TGCAGCGTTGAAGGATTTAGGGGTAACGAGCAGTTCTTC. Protein sequence: CSVEGFRGNEQFF. The rearrangement links TRBV29-1 to TRBJ2-1; possible D gene TRBD1, 5 bases. The CDR3 spans 13 residues. The germline gives CDR1 SQVTM, CDR2 ANQGSEA. V was shortened by 1 base and J by 10 bases, with 14 bases between the two germline ends.

The V call is TRBV19, the J call TRBJ2-1; perhaps D is TRBD1 or TRBD2 (6 bases each). V was trimmed by 0 bases and J by 7 bases, leaving 16 bases between them. The CDR3 consists of 16 residues. CDR1 LNHDA and CDR2 SQIVND come from the germline V gene (reference sequence). For the CDR3, the DNA is TGTGCCAGTAGTATAGAGGGCAGGGGCGCGGGGAATGAGCAGTTCTTC. It yields the protein CASSIEGRGAGNEQFF.

The V gene is TRBV5-6, the J gene TRBJ2-3, with TRBD2 identical over 11 bases. CDR3 length: 17 residues. From germline, CDR1 is SGHDT and CDR2 YYEEEE. V shed 1 base, J shed 2 bases, and the junction held 6 bases outside the gene matches. CDR3 coding DNA: TGTGCCAGCAGCTTGCGATTAGCGGGAGGGGCCACAGATACGCAGTATTTT. This codes for CASSLRLAGGATDTQYF.